Below, 10 T cell receptor beta chains from the same sample are listed, as sequenced in a study of blood T cells in healthy people across ages. Combining a sample-barcoded 5' primer with a J-beta primer mix, a second PCR ran for 7 to 11 cycles. TCRdb used MiXCR to reprocess the 5' RACE reads, holding one entry per CDR3 protein. The profile shows about 650,000 distinct CDR3 sequences, approximately 31% of them singletons. Sequences were obtained from blood. Every receptor here comes from a woman at least 80 years old in good health.

This clonotype was recorded many times. V usage is TRBV10-3 and J usage is TRBJ1-6; D not resolved. Germline CDR1 and CDR2: ENHRY and SYGVKD. Trimming cost V 0 bases and J 7 bases, with 16 bases left between them. This CDR3 is 17 amino acids long. DNA for the CDR3: TGTGCCATCAGTGAGTCTGGGCCGCCCATCGGGAATTCACCCCTCCACTTT. This translates into CAISESGPPIGNSPLHF.

This clonotype occurred a few times. This chain uses TRBV27 with TRBJ2-7, with D maybe TRBD2 (5 bases). This CDR3 is built from 15 residues. Germline CDR1 is MNHEY and CDR2 is SMNVEV (reference sequence). Trimming cost V 5 bases and J 2 bases, with 16 bases left between them. The CDR3 DNA is TGTGCCAGCAGTCCTCGGGCGGGCGTGCCCTACGAGCAGTACTTC. Its protein is CASSPRAGVPYEQYF.

This clonotype was detected ten times or more. The gene calls are TRBV20-1 and TRBJ2-4; weak D call: TRBD1 (6 bases). V lost 6 bases and J 13 bases, leaving 16 bases between the germline ends. There are 11 residues in the CDR3. Germline assignment: CDR1 DFQATT and CDR2 SNEGSKA (reference sequence). CDR3 region: CSASGEGEQYF. CDR3 nucleotide sequence: TGCAGTGCCTCGGGCGAGGGGGAGCAGTACTTC.

The rearrangement joins TRBV20-1 to TRBJ1-1; TRBD1 is a possible D gene (6 bases). The CDR3 is made up of 14 amino acids. Germline V CDR1 and CDR2: DFQATT, SNEGSKA (reference sequence). Trimming removed 5 bases from V and 2 bases from J, with 15 bases in between. DNA of the CDR3: TGCAGTGCTCAGGTAGAGGGGGGCAACACTGAAGCTTTCTTT. Encoded protein: CSAQVEGGNTEAFF.

This clonotype appeared many times. V usage is TRBV20-1 and J usage is TRBJ2-7; TRBD1 is a possible D gene (5 bases). Germline V gives CDR1 DFQATT, CDR2 SNEGSKA (reference sequence). The CDR3 loop spans 14 amino acids. V lost 6 bases and J lost 4, with 19 bases in between. CDR3 sequence: CSALAAGNPYEQYF. DNA for the CDR3: TGCAGTGCCCTTGCGGCAGGGAACCCATACGAGCAGTACTTC.

In its sample, this clonotype was seen many times. The genes are TRBV6-5 and TRBJ2-1; unclear D gene. Looked up from germline, CDR1 is MNHEY and CDR2 is SVGAGI. The V and J ends lost 5 bases and 15 bases respectively, with 23 bases between them. The CDR3 is made up of 14 amino acids. CDR3 bases: TGTGCCAGCAGTCTCACCCTCTCGGTAGTCGAGTCGTTCTTC. Translating it yields CASSLTLSVVESFF.

Points on this clonotype: Compared with germline, one end of the junction differs, possibly owing to a read error. The chain couples TRBV6-5 to TRBJ2-2, with TRBD2 matching over 9 bases. Germline assignment: CDR1 MNHEY and CDR2 SVGAGI. The CDR3 is made up of 16 amino acids. As DNA, the CDR3 is TGCGCCAGCAGCTACAGCGGGGGGTCGAACACCGGGGAGCTGTTTTTT. Translating gives CASSYSGGSNTGELFF.

The sample holds many counts of this clonotype. The J gene is TRBJ1-1, the V gene TRBV7-2, with a weak D call TRBD1 (6 bases). Germline CDR1 is SGHTA and CDR2 is FQGNSA. The V end was cut by 2 bases, the J end by 4 bases, with 14 bases between. This CDR3 comprises 15 residues. The DNA for the CDR3 is TGTGCCAGCAGCTTAAGGCAGGGGCTGATCACTGAAGCTTTCTTT. It yields the protein CASSLRQGLITEAFF. Variable domain in full (rest from reference TRBV7-2 and TRBJ1-1): GAGVSQSPSNKVTEKGKDVELRCDPISGHTALYWYRQSLGQGLEFLIYFQGNSAPDKSGLPSDRFSAERTGGSVSTLTIQRTQQEDSAVYLCASSLRQGLITEAFFGQGTRLTVV.

With respect to this clonotype: Since a much larger clone is just one base distant, this may be a read error. The rearrangement joins TRBV28 to TRBJ2-7; D could derive from TRBD1 or TRBD2 (7 bases each). Germline V gene sequence: CDR1 MDHEN, CDR2 SYDVKM. V lost 6 bases, J lost 4 bases, and 19 bases lay in between. CDR3 length: 15 residues. The CDR3 protein is CASRTQGEGVYEQYF. CDR3 DNA sequence: TGTGCCAGCAGGACTCAGGGGGAGGGGGTGTACGAGCAGTACTTC.

V gene TRBV29-1 combines with J gene TRBJ1-1; D gene uncertain. CDR1 is SQVTM, CDR2 ANQGSEA, per germline. V lost 6 bases and J 3 bases, leaving 5 bases between the germline ends. There are 10 residues in the CDR3. The DNA of the CDR3 is TGCAGCGTCATAGACACTGAAGCTTTCTTT. It is translated as CSVIDTEAFF.